This T cell receptor (beta chain) was recovered during a study of cytomegalovirus exposure and HLA in healthy donors. Study information: Sequencing of roughly 180 million T cells in an earlier analysis found 100 million to 140 million unique TCR beta sequences.

Study results and limitations: With further analysis later on, most CMV-associated TCR beta chains appeared HLA-restricted.

Of note for this clone: Its antigen is not identified.

This CDR3 has 14 residues. V was clipped by 4 bases and J by 15 bases; unmatched bases: 12. Germline CDR1 reads SGHNT; CDR2 reads YYREEE (reference sequence). The PCR employed 60 Vbeta primers together with 13 Jbeta primers. Repertoires were generated with immunoSEQ multiplex PCR, while TCRdb's copy carries only in-frame clones and drops some. The sample shows about 85,000 clones, about 80% of them seen only once. This clonotype originated in a woman aged 50 to 60 in good health and CMV-seropositive. The sequencing input was PBMCs. The chain has TRBV5-4 and TRBJ2-1, with 11 bases matching TRBD2. The DNA of the CDR3 is TGTGCCAGCAGCCCCGCTGGTAGCGGGGGGGCCTCGTTCTTC. It encodes CASSPAGSGGASFF.